These 3 T cell receptor beta chains were all obtained from the same sample, sequenced in a study of blood T cell repertoires in COVID-19. Sequencing used immunoSEQ multiplex PCR; TCRdb keeps in-frame clones, though not all of them. The sample lists roughly 170,000 clones; around four fifths were seen once. Material: PBMCs or T cells enriched from blood (not recorded which). The receptor source for this set is a woman between 50 and 59 years old who had recovered from COVID-19.

V usage is TRBV9 and J usage is TRBJ1-1; maybe TRBD1 (5 bases). CDR1 is SGDLS and CDR2 is YYNGEE in the germline V gene. This CDR3 contains 14 residues. Between the trimmed V and J ends, which lost 4 bases and 2 bases, there was a span of 12 bases. DNA for the CDR3: TGTGCCAGCAGCCGTCTTGACAGTAACACTGAAGCTTTCTTT. Protein product: CASSRLDSNTEAFF.

The chain couples TRBV28 to TRBJ2-6, with 7 positions matching TRBD1. The length of the CDR3 is 19 residues. V lost 6 bases, J lost 0 bases, and 14 bases stayed unmatched. CDR1 MDHEN and CDR2 SYDVKM come from the germline V gene. The CDR3 DNA reads as TGTGCCAGCAGGAATACACAGGGGCGAAAGACCTCTGGGGCCAACGTCCTGACTTTC. This translates into CASRNTQGRKTSGANVLTF.

The chain combines TRBV28 with TRBJ2-1; possibly TRBD1 for D (6 bases). V lost 3 bases and J 9 bases, leaving 12 bases between the germline ends. The germline CDR1 and CDR2 sequences are MDHEN and SYDVKM. The CDR3 totals 13 residues. The CDR3 bases are TGTGCCAGCAGTTTTCTAAGAGGGGGTGAGCAGTTCTTC. Protein sequence: CASSFLRGGEQFF.